This is a list of T cell receptor beta chains from one sample in a study of blood T cells in healthy people across ages. TCRdb reprocessed the 5' RACE reads via MiXCR and lists one record per CDR3 protein. The data contain approximately 940,000 distinct CDR3 sequences, 40% to 60% of them singletons. Sequenced sample: blood. These receptors were obtained from a man aged 25-45 years in good health. The CDR3 runs from the conserved cysteine through the conserved F or W. A D gene is named only where the DNA matches it firmly. Some rows mark clone size as missing; the rest say once, few, many or name a class of expanded clone.

CDR3aa | CDR3nt | abundance | len | j_gene | d_gene | v_gene
CSHARVRGYTF | TGCAGCCACGCCCGGGTCCGGGGCTACACCTTC | NA | 11 | TRBJ1-2 | NA | TRBV29-1
CASSFLGAKLFF | TGTGCCAGCAGTTTTCTCGGTGCAAAACTGTTTTTT | few | 12 | TRBJ1-4 | NA | TRBV28
CASSQGNDRGPSYEQYF | TGCGCCAGCAGCCAAGGGAACGACAGGGGACCCTCCTACGAGCAGTACTTC | NA | 17 | TRBJ2-7 | TRBD1 | TRBV4-3
CASSQLGQGSYEQYF | TGCGCCAGCAGCCAATTAGGACAGGGGTCATACGAGCAGTACTTC | few | 15 | TRBJ2-7 | TRBD1 | TRBV4-1
CSAFAGTGVRYSNQPQHF | TGCAGTGCTTTTGCAGGGACAGGGGTCCGCTATAGCAATCAGCCCCAGCATTTT | few | 18 | TRBJ1-5 | TRBD1 | TRBV20-1
CASSLRGGNGYTF | TGTGCCAGCAGCTTACGTGGAGGGAATGGCTACACCTTC | NA | 13 | TRBJ1-2 | NA | TRBV7-9
CASSDSDRGYEQYF | TGTGCCAGCAGTGACTCGGACAGGGGGTACGAGCAGTACTTC | few | 14 | TRBJ2-7 | TRBD1 | TRBV6-6
CASSFGLDAQYF | TGTGCCAGCAGCTTTGGGCTGGATGCGCAGTATTTT | NA | 12 | TRBJ2-3 | NA | TRBV11-2
CASSFLTGGREQPQHF | TGTGCCAGCAGCTTCCTGACAGGGGGTAGGGAACAGCCCCAGCATTTT | NA | 16 | TRBJ1-5 | TRBD1 | TRBV7-9
CASSPTGAAYEQYF | TGTGCCAGCAGTCCCACGGGAGCTGCCTACGAGCAGTACTTC | few | 14 | TRBJ2-7 | NA | TRBV12-3/TRBV12-4
CASSQQTGEYYGYTF | TGTGCCAGCAGCCAGCAGACAGGCGAGTACTATGGCTACACCTTC | few | 15 | TRBJ1-2 | NA | TRBV7-9
CASSLGGGVYGTQYF | TGTGCCAGCAGCTTAGGAGGGGGTGTGTACGGTACGCAGTATTTT | NA | 15 | TRBJ2-3 | NA | TRBV11-3
CASSKALEERDFEQYF | TGTGCCAGCAGCAAAGCGCTTGAGGAGAGGGACTTCGAGCAGTACTTC | few | 16 | TRBJ2-7 | NA | TRBV21-1
CASRQTTNYGYTF | TGTGCCAGCAGACAGACAACTAACTATGGCTACACCTTC | few | 13 | TRBJ1-2 | NA | TRBV6-5
CAGSLLPGQGAPLAKNIQYF | TGTGCCGGCAGCTTACTCCCGGGACAGGGGGCTCCCCTAGCCAAAAACATTCAGTACTTC | NA | 20 | TRBJ2-4 | TRBD1 | TRBV7-6
CATSHTAGSKVETQYF | TGTGCCACCAGCCATACAGCCGGGAGTAAGGTAGAGACCCAGTACTTC | few | 16 | TRBJ2-5 | NA | TRBV15
CASSQDSGLPYEQYF | TGTGCCAGCAGCCAAGATTCAGGGCTCCCCTACGAGCAGTACTTC | few | 15 | TRBJ2-7 | NA | TRBV4-2